This record concerns one T cell receptor (beta chain) sequence. What it recognizes is unknown. Clones were read by immunoSEQ multiplex PCR, and TCRdb kept only the in-frame ones, dropping some. The table has around 32,000 clones, less than 90% seen once. This sample was included in a study of T cells in narcolepsy. Notes on the study in general: Autoreactive HCRT-specific and TRIB2-specific clonotypes were marked in same-patient CSF-versus-blood CD4+ comparisons. In some patient and control memory CD4+ samples, autoreactive clones were absent.

The material sequenced was memory (CD45RA-) CD4+ T cells from blood. The TCR originated in a human donor in good health.

The CDR3 nucleotides are TGTGCCAGTAGTATAATAGCTAGCGGGGCTTACAATGAGCAGTTCTTC. Its protein product is CASSIIASGAYNEQFF. V and J are TRBV19 and TRBJ2-1, with 9 bases lining up with TRBD2. There are 16 residues in the CDR3. Germline CDR1 LNHDA, CDR2 SQIVND (reference sequence). V shed 2 bases, J shed 4 bases, and the junction held 6 bases outside the gene matches.